Each of the 9 T cell receptor beta chains below was sequenced from the same sample in a study of T-cell memory formation after mild COVID-19. TCRdb used MiXCR to reprocess the 5' RACE reads, holding one entry per CDR3 protein. The sample has under 300,000 distinct CDR3 sequences; roughly 17% are singletons. Sequenced sample: PBMCs or a T cell subset sorted from them (not recorded which). These receptors came from a man younger than 35 who had mild COVID-19 (a few samples of this study predate the infection). Cell type and time point are not known.

This clonotype was counted ten times or more. The rearrangement uses TRBV7-9 and TRBJ2-1; tentatively, D is TRBD1 (6 bases). Germline V gene lookup returns CDR1 SEHNR and CDR2 FQNEAQ (reference sequence). V lost 4 bases and J 0 bases, leaving 7 bases between the germline ends. The CDR3 spans 14 residues. CDR3 nucleotides: TGTGCCAGCAGCTCGGACAGCTCCTACAATGAGCAGTTCTTC. Translated, it gives CASSSDSSYNEQFF.

The V and J genes are TRBV6-6 and TRBJ2-1; 11 positions match TRBD1. The length of the CDR3 is 15 residues. Trimming removed 10 bases from V and 8 bases from J; junction bases left unmatched: 13. The germline CDR1 and CDR2 sequences are MNHNY and SVGAGI (reference sequence). The CDR3 DNA sequence: TGTGCCACCGGGAACCGGGACAGGGGGTACGATGAGCAGTTCTTC. Amino acids: CATGNRDRGYDEQFF.

This clonotype occurred a few times. The chain is built from TRBV27 and TRBJ2-1, with D hard to call. This CDR3 comprises 12 residues. CDR1 is MNHEY and CDR2 is SMNVEV in the germline V gene (reference sequence). V lost 6 bases and J 3 bases, leaving 6 bases between the germline ends. CDR3 DNA sequence: TGTGCCAGCAGGGACGGCTACAATGAGCAGTTCTTC. Translated, it gives CASRDGYNEQFF.

This clonotype showed up just a few times. The J gene is TRBJ2-7, the V gene TRBV7-9; no reliable D call. This CDR3 has 14 residues. Trimming left V 1 base short and J 3 bases short, with 10 bases between. CDR1 and CDR2 from the germline V gene are SEHNR and FQNEAQ (reference sequence). CDR3 loop: CASSLGPGIYEQYF. CDR3 sequence (DNA): TGTGCCAGCAGCTTAGGTCCGGGTATCTACGAGCAGTACTTC.

In its sample, this clonotype was seen many times. This chain connects TRBV3-1 to TRBJ1-1; 11 positions match TRBD1. Trimming at V came to 2 bases and at J to 5 bases, leaving 7 bases not matched to a gene. Per the germline V gene, CDR1 is LGHDT and CDR2 is YNNKEL (reference sequence). The CDR3 sequence is 16 residues long. Here the CDR3 DNA reads TGTGCCAGCAGCCAACCTCCGGGACAGGGGGGAACTGAAGCTTTCTTT. This gives the protein CASSQPPGQGGTEAFF.

V gene TRBV2 combines with J gene TRBJ2-1; D not certain. V lost 6 bases, J lost 0 bases, and 6 bases lay in between. This CDR3 is 13 amino acids long. The V gene's germline CDR1 is SNHLY and CDR2 FYNNEI. CDR3 amino acids: CASRRFSYNEQFF. The DNA for the CDR3 is TGTGCCAGCAGGCGTTTCTCCTACAATGAGCAGTTCTTC. Based on the CDR3 plus reference TRBV2 and TRBJ2-1, the full variable domain is EPEVTQTPSHQVTQMGQEVILRCVPISNHLYFYWYRQILGQKVEFLVSFYNNEISEKSEIFDDQFSVERPDGSNFTLKIRSTKLEDSAMYFCASRRFSYNEQFFGPGTRLTVL.

This clonotype was seen only a few times. V and J are TRBV20-1 and TRBJ1-1; 9 positions match TRBD1. After removal of 5 bases from V and 3 bases from J, the junction contained 7 bases not matched to a gene. The CDR3 contains 14 residues. Germline CDR1 DFQATT, CDR2 SNEGSKA (reference sequence). The CDR3 DNA sequence: TGCAGTGCTCACAGGGGGCCAGGGGACACTGAAGCTTTCTTT. This sequence encodes CSAHRGPGDTEAFF.

Only a few counts were recorded for this clonotype. This chain connects TRBV29-1 to TRBJ2-5; no clear D. Germline CDR1 SQVTM, CDR2 ANQGSEA. CDR3 size: 13 residues. V lost 7 bases to trimming and J lost 1 base, with 13 bases between them. CDR3 bases: TGCAGCGCACCCCATATGACCCAAGAGACCCAGTACTTC. It specifies CSAPHMTQETQYF.

The gene calls are TRBV2 and TRBJ1-5, with TRBD1 matching over 7 bases. CDR1 is SNHLY, CDR2 FYNNEI, per germline. V lost 2 bases to trimming and J lost 3 bases; unmatched junction nucleotides: 4. The CDR3 covers 15 residues. CDR3 sequence: CASSEQGVVNQPQHF. CDR3 coding DNA: TGTGCCAGCAGTGAACAGGGGGTTGTCAATCAGCCCCAGCATTTT.